Below, 5 T cell receptor beta chains from the same sample are listed, as sequenced in a study of T cells in women clearing cervical HPV infection. Measured with immunoSEQ multiplex PCR; TCRdb has only the in-frame clones, and not every one. The repertoire table contains roughly 24,000 clones. The sequenced material came from blood buffy coat. The receptors derive from a woman aged 18 to 75 with a cervical HPV16 infection that either progressed to CIN3+ or cleared (not recorded which).

About this clone itself: The read terminates 3 residues before the CDR3 end, so the remaining end is supplied by the germline J gene. The V gene is TRBV20-1, the J gene TRBJ1-1, with TRBD1 matching 8 bases. The CDR3 length is 16 residues. Germline CDR1 is DFQATT and CDR2 is SNEGSKA (reference sequence). V lost 0 bases, J lost 5 bases, and 11 bases stayed unmatched. The part of the CDR3 DNA that was read is TGCAGTGCTAGAGATTTATCAATCAGGGGGCCAACTGAA. This translates into CSARDLSIRGPTE. In full, the CDR3 is CSARDLSIRGPTEAFF.

A note on this clone: The read stops 3 residues short of the end of the CDR3; the missing end is completed from the germline J gene. The rearrangement links TRBV2 to TRBJ2-2, with 11 bases identical to TRBD2. Trimming cost V 5 bases and J 0 bases; bases outside gene matches: 2. Germline assignment: CDR1 SNHLY and CDR2 FYNNEI. The CDR3 runs 16 residues. The CDR3 loop is CASSPLAGANTGELFF. Partial CDR3 DNA: TGTGCCAGCAGTCCACTAGCGGGGGCGAACACCGGGGAG.

Concerning this clone itself: The read ends 3 residues shy of where the CDR3 ends; the end is completed using the germline J gene. The chain carries TRBV7-2 and TRBJ1-2; D is perhaps TRBD1 (6 bases). Looked up from germline, CDR1 is SGHTA and CDR2 is FQGNSA. V lost 3 bases, J lost 2 bases, and 13 bases lay in between. The CDR3 loop spans 15 amino acids. The sequenced CDR3 bases are TGTGCCAGCAGCTTTACGGGACAATCGAACTATGGC. It codes for CASSFTGQSNYG. In full, the CDR3 is CASSFTGQSNYGYTF.

Worth noting for this clone: The CDR3 extends 3 residues past the end of the read, so its final part is completed from the germline J gene. The rearrangement uses TRBV7-9 and TRBJ1-5; D may be TRBD1 (5 bases). The CDR3 covers 13 residues. The germline V gene encodes CDR1 SEHNR and CDR2 FQNEAQ (reference sequence). Trimming shortened V by 3 bases and J by 4 bases, and 7 bases separated the two germline ends. Partial CDR3 DNA: TGTGCCAGCAGCTTCGACAGAAATCAGCCC. As protein: CASSFDRNQP. The whole CDR3 region reads CASSFDRNQPQHF.

With respect to this clone: The read gets to within 3 residues of the CDR3 end, and the germline J gene fills in the rest. The rearrangement links TRBV10-3 to TRBJ1-2; D gene unclear. Trimming took off 4 bases at V and 4 bases at J, with 16 bases between the two ends. CDR3 length equals 15 residues. Germline V gene lookup returns CDR1 ENHRY and CDR2 SYGVKD. Partial CDR3 DNA: TGTGCCATCAGTGGGGCCGGGGTGGGCTTCTATGGC. This translates into CAISGAGVGFYG. The whole CDR3 protein is CAISGAGVGFYGYTF.